Listed here are 5 T cell receptor beta chains from one sample, sequenced in a study of T cells of healthy individuals. TCRdb re-derived calls from the 5' RACE reads in MiXCR, one entry per CDR3 protein. Altogether more than 85,000 distinct CDR3 sequences are present, 15% to 20% being singletons, with the ten largest covering 6.2%. These TCRs come from a human donor in good health.

This clonotype occurred many times. This chain uses TRBV15 with TRBJ2-1; tentative D call: TRBD2 (6 bases). From germline, CDR1 is LNHNV and CDR2 YYDKDF (reference sequence). The V end lost 2 bases, the J end lost 7 bases, and 15 bases lay between the germline ends. CDR3 length equals 15 residues. CDR3 region: CATSRRDFGANEQFF. CDR3 in DNA: TGTGCCACCAGCAGACGGGACTTCGGAGCTAATGAGCAGTTCTTC.

This clonotype was seen ten or more times. This rearrangement joins TRBV11-2 to TRBJ2-5, with D perhaps matching TRBD1 or TRBD2 (5 bases each). Trimming removed 5 bases from V and 1 base from J, with 11 bases in between. The CDR3 runs 14 residues. Germline V gene lookup returns CDR1 SGHAT and CDR2 FQNNGV. The CDR3 nucleotides are TGTGCCAGCAGCCCGACGGGACCCCAAGAGACCCAGTACTTC. Translated, it gives CASSPTGPQETQYF.

This clonotype occurred many times. V gene TRBV10-3 combines with J gene TRBJ2-1; D unresolved. V lost 0 bases and J 8 bases, leaving 5 bases between the germline ends. The CDR3 loop spans 12 amino acids. Germline CDR1 is ENHRY and CDR2 is SYGVKD. CDR3 sequence: CAISESRDEQFF. The CDR3 bases are TGTGCCATCAGTGAGTCGAGAGATGAGCAGTTCTTC.

Points on this clonotype: One base away lies a much larger clone, so this may be a sequencing read error. CDR3 in DNA: TGTGCCAGCAAGGGGTTAGTGGGAACCAATGAGCAGTTCTTC. It translates to CASKGLVGTNEQFF. This chain links TRBV21-1 with TRBJ2-1; the DNA was not compared with TRBD2, the D call given in the table. TRBV21-1 corresponds to a pseudogene. The CDR3 contains 14 residues.

This clonotype was counted between two and nine times. The DNA for the CDR3 is TGTGCCAGCAGTTTTACGACAGGGGGTAGGAATGAGCCCCAGCATTTT. Its protein product is CASSFTTGGRNEPQHF. The chain is built from TRBV7-9 and TRBJ1-5; 9 positions match TRBD1. The V gene's germline CDR1 is SEHNR and CDR2 FQNEAQ (reference sequence). The V and J ends lost 6 bases and 8 bases, in that order; junction bases with no gene match: 14. This CDR3 spans 16 amino acids.